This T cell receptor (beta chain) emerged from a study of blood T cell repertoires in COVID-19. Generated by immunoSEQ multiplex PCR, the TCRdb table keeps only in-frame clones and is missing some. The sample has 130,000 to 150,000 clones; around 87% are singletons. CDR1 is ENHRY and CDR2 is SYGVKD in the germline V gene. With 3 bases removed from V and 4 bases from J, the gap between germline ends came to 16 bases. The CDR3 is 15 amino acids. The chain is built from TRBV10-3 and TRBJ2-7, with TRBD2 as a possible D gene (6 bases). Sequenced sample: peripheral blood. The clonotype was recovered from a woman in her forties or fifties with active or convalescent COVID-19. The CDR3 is CAISDEALGGYEQYF. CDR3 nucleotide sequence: TGTGCCATCAGTGATGAAGCCCTGGGGGGATACGAGCAGTACTTC.